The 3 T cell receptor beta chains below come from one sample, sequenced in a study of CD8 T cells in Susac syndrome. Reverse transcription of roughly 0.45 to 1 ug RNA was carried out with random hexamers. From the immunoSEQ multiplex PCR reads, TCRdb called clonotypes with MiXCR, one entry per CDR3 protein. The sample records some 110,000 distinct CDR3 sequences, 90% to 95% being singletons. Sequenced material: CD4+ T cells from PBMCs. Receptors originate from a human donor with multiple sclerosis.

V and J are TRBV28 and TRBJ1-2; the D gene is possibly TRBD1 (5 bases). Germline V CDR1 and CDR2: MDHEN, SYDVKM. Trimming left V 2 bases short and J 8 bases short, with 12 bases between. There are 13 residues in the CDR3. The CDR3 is CASSLGGDGGYTF. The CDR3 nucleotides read TGTGCCAGCAGTTTAGGGGGGGATGGCGGCTACACCTTC.

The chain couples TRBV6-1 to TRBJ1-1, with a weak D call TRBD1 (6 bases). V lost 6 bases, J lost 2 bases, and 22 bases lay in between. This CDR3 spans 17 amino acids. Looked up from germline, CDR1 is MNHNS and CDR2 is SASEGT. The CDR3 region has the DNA TGTGCCAGCAGCCCACTAGGGGGTGGATCGGCAAACACTGAAGCTTTCTTT. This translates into CASSPLGGGSANTEAFF.

The CDR3 region has the DNA TGCGCCAGCAGCTTGGATACCGGGCGCCCTGAGCAGTTCTTC. Its translation: CASSLDTGRPEQFF. The chain links TRBV5-1 to TRBJ2-1; no reliable D call. This CDR3 contains 14 residues. Trimming left V 0 bases short and J 9 bases short, with 13 bases between. The germline V gene encodes CDR1 SGHRS and CDR2 YFSETQ. Looking up the rest from reference TRBV5-1 and TRBJ2-1 gives the full variable domain: KAGVTQTPRYLIKTRGQQVTLSCSPISGHRSVSWYQQTPGQGLQFLFEYFSETQRNKGNFPGRFSGRQFSNSRSEMNVSTLELGDSALYLCASSLDTGRPEQFFGPGTRLTVL.